This T cell receptor (beta chain) was captured by sequencing in a study of early T cells in non-severe SARS-CoV-2 infection. TCRdb re-called the 5' RACE reads through MiXCR, storing one row per CDR3 protein. The table lists around 81,000 distinct CDR3 sequences, 11% to 15% of them singletons, with roughly 11% in the top ten. V shed 4 bases and J 6 bases; nucleotides not matched to a gene: 9. CDR3 length equals 14 residues. CDR1 and CDR2 from the germline V gene are SGHRS and YFSETQ. This clonotype was seen a handful of times. The chain couples TRBV5-1 to TRBJ2-5, with 7 bases lining up with TRBD2. This clonotype was sampled from an adult who was a healthcare worker with PCR-confirmed SARS-CoV-2 infection or an uninfected control (not recorded which). What was sequenced was whole blood. The CDR3 sequence: CASSLAGDSKTQYF. In DNA, the CDR3 is TGCGCCAGCAGCCTCGCGGGGGATTCGAAGACCCAGTACTTC. The full variable domain, with the rest looked up from reference TRBV5-1 and TRBJ2-5, is KAGVTQTPRYLIKTRGQQVTLSCSPISGHRSVSWYQQTPGQGLQFLFEYFSETQRNKGNFPGRFSGRQFSNSRSEMNVSTLELGDSALYLCASSLAGDSKTQYFGPGTRLLVL.